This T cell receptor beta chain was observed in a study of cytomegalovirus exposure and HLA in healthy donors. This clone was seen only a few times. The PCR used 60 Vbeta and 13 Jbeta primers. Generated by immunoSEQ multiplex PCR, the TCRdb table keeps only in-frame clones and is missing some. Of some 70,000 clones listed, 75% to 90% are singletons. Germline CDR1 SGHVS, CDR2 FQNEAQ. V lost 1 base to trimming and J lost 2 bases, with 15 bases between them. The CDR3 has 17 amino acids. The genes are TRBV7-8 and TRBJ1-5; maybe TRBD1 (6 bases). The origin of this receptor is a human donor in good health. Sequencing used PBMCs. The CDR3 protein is CASSLVRGGAGNQPQHF. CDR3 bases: TGTGCCAGCAGCTTAGTTAGGGGGGGGGCTGGCAATCAGCCCCAGCATTTT.